This entry features one T cell receptor (beta chain) sequence. What it binds is unknown. A junction end diverges from the germline sequence, so it may reflect a read error. The CDR3 sequence is 13 residues long. Germline CDR1 reads DFQATT; CDR2 reads SNEGSKA (reference sequence). Under the authors' procedure: It was from CDR3 differences across clinicopathological groups that a distant-metastasis classifier for papillary thyroid cancer was built. MiXCR reprocessed the PCR reads for TCRdb. TCRdb's processing, not the study's, gives the V and J calls here. The repertoire holds tens of thousands of clones, with roughly 20% as singletons. This entry belongs to a study of metastatic and nonmetastatic thyroid tumors. The wider study: Comparative analysis of repertoires was undertaken across blood and tumor or nodule tissue obtained from malignant and benign thyroid patients. Points from the study as a whole: As reported, TCR beta diversity in blood and tumor was significantly higher in malignant thyroid tumors than in benign nodules.

Every patient underwent thyroid surgery untreated. V is TRBV20-1 and J is TRBJ2-1; D is uncertain. Sequenced input: adjacent normal tissue. The clonotype originates from a female donor with papillary thyroid cancer or a benign thyroid nodule (not recorded which). Some clones in this sample may be carry-over from other donors' samples. The DNA of the CDR3 is TGCAGTGCGCGACAAATCTCCTACAATGAACAGTTCTTC. Protein product: CSARQISYNEQFF.